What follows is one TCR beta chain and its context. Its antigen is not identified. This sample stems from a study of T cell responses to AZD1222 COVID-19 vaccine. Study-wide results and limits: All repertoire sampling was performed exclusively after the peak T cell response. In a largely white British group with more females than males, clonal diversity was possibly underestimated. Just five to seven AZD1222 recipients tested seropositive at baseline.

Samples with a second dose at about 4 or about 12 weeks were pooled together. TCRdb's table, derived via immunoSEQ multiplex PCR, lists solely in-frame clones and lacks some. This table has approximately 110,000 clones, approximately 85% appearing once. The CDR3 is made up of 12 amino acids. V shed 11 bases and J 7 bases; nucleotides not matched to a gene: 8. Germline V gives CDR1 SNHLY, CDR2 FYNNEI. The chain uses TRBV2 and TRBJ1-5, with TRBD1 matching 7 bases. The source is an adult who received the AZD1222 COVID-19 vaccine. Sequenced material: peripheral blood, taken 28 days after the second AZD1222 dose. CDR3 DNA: TGTGCCGCCGGGACAGCGCAACAGCCCCAGCATTTT. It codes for CAAGTAQQPQHF.